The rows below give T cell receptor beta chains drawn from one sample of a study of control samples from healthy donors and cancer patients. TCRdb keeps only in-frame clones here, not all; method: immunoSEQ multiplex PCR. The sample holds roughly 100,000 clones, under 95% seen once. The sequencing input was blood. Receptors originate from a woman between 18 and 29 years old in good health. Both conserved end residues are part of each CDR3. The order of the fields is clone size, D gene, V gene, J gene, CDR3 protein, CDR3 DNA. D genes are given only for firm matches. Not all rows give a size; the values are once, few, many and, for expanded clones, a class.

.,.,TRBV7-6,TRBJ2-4,CASSLSGDIQYF,TGTGCCAGCAGCTTATCGGGGGACATTCAGTACTTC
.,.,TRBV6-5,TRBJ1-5,CASTLTGASDQPQHF,TGTGCCAGCACCCTAACGGGGGCAAGTGATCAGCCCCAGCATTTT
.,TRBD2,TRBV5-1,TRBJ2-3,CASSWTSGIPADTQYF,TGCGCCAGCAGCTGGACTAGCGGGATTCCCGCAGATACGCAGTATTTT
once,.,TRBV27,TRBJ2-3,CASSQIAVASTDTQYF,TGTGCCAGCAGTCAGATAGCGGTAGCCAGCACAGATACGCAGTATTTT
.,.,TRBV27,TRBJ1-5,CASSFRVSSNQPQHF,TGTGCCAGCAGTTTCCGGGTGTCCAGCAATCAGCCCCAGCATTTT
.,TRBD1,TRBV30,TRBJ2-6,CAWGLQGAGANVLTF,TGTGCCTGGGGTCTACAGGGGGCTGGGGCCAACGTCCTGACTTTC
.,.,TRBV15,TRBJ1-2,CATSRDSWAGDDGYTF,TGTGCCACCAGCAGAGATAGTTGGGCAGGGGATGATGGCTACACCTTC
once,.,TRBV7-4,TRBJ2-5,CASSLPILYQETQYF,TGTGCCAGCAGCTTACCAATCCTGTACCAAGAGACCCAGTACTTC
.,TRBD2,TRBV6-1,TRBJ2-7,CASSEVGEGPHEQYF,TGTGCCAGCAGTGAAGTCGGGGAGGGCCCTCACGAGCAGTACTTC
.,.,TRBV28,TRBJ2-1,CASSFGTPWPDNEQFF,TGTGCCAGCAGTTTTGGGACGCCTTGGCCGGACAATGAGCAGTTCTTC
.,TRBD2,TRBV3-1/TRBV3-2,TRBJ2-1,CASSPRGSGGAWEQFF,TGTGCCAGCAGCCCCCGGGGTAGCGGGGGGGCATGGGAGCAGTTCTTC
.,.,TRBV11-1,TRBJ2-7,CASSLAPGDEQYF,TGTGCCAGCAGCCTAGCCCCGGGCGACGAGCAGTACTTC
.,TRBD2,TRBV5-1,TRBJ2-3,CASSVRSSGGTDTQYF,TGCGCCAGCAGCGTAAGGTCTAGCGGGGGCACAGATACGCAGTATTTT
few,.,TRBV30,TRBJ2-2,CAWSFLADWDTGELFF,TGTGCCTGGAGTTTCCTAGCAGATTGGGACACCGGGGAGCTGTTTTTT
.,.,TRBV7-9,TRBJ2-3,CASDVGRTTTDTQYF,TGTGCCAGCGACGTGGGGAGGACCACGACAGATACGCAGTATTTT
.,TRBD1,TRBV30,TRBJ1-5,CAWSAGQMNNQPQHF,TGTGCCTGGAGTGCGGGACAGATGAACAATCAGCCCCAGCATTTT
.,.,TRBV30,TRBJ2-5,CAWSVLGPATQYF,TGTGCCTGGAGTGTTTTGGGGCCAGCGACCCAGTACTTC
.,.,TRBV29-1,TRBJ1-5,CSVGEFKGNQPQHF,TGCAGCGTTGGGGAGTTTAAGGGCAATCAGCCCCAGCATTTT
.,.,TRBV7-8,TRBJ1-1,CASRLIGGTEAFF,TGTGCCAGCAGACTTATAGGGGGAACTGAAGCTTTCTTT
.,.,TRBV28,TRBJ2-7,CASSSDKFPSYEQYF,TGTGCCAGCAGTTCCGACAAGTTCCCCTCCTACGAGCAGTACTTC